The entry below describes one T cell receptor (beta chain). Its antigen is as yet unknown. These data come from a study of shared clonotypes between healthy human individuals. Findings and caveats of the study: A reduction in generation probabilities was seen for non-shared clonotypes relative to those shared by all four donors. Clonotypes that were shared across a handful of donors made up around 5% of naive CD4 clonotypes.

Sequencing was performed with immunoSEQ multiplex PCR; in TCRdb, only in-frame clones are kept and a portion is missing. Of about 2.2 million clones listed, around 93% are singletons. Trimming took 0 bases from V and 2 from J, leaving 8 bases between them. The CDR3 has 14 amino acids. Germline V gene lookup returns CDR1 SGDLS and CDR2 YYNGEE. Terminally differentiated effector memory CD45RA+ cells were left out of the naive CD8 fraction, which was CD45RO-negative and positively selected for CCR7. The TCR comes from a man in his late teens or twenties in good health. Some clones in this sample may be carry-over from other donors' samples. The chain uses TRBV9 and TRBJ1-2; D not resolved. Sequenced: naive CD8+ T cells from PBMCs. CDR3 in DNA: TGTGCCAGCAGCGTAGCCCCTCTCAACTATGGCTACACCTTC. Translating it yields CASSVAPLNYGYTF.